The present entry profiles one T cell receptor beta chain with its context. What it recognizes is unknown. TCRdb keeps only in-frame clones here, not all; method: immunoSEQ multiplex PCR. Of around 30,000 clones in the sample, approximately 80% were seen once. CDR1 and CDR2 (germline): MNHNY, SVGAGI (reference sequence). This CDR3 has 15 amino acids. V trimming: 2 bases; J trimming: 6 bases; junction bases outside the gene matches: 4. This entry comes from a study of a mutant IDH1 vaccine in newly diagnosed glioma. For the study at large: Patients got their first vaccination 4-6 weeks after radiotherapy alone, or with temozolomide cycles.

Overall study results and limits: Patients mounted vaccine-induced immune responses in roughly 93% of cases.

As for time point: week 23, last vaccination. In the vaccine, a single dose held 300 ug of the mutant IDH1 20-mer peptide, along with topical imiquimod. The sequencing used PBMCs, collected from a glioma patient whose treatment included an IDH1 peptide vaccine. The chain joins TRBV6-6 to TRBJ2-3; 11 bases fit TRBD1. The source is a woman aged 18 to 35 with glioma. The CDR3 sequence is CASSYLGQGVDTQYF. The CDR3 coding sequence is TGTGCCAGCAGTTACCTGGGACAGGGGGTCGATACGCAGTATTTT.